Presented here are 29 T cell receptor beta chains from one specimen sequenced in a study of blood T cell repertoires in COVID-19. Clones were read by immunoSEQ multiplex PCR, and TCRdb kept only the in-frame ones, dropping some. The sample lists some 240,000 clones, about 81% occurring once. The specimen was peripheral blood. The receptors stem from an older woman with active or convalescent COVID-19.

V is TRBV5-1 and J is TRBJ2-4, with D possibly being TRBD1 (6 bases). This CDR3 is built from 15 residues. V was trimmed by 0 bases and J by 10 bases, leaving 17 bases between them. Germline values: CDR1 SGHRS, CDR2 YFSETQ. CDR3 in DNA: TGCGCCAGCAGCTTGGGGGCACAGGGTTCAGGGATTCAGTACTTC. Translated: CASSLGAQGSGIQYF.

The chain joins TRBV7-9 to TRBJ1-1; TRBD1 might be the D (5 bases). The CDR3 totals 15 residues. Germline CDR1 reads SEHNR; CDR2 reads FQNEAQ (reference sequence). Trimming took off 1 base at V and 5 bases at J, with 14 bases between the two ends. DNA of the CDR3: TGTGCCAGCAGCTTAGGGGGGGTATCGTGGACTGAAGCTTTCTTT. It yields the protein CASSLGGVSWTEAFF.

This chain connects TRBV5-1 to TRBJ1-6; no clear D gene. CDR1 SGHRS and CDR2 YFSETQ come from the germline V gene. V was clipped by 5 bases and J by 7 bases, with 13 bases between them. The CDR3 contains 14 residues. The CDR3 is CASSLERVNSPLHF. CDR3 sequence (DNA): TGCGCCAGCAGTCTTGAGCGGGTAAATTCACCCCTCCACTTT. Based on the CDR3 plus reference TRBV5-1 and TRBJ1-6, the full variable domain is KAGVTQTPRYLIKTRGQQVTLSCSPISGHRSVSWYQQTPGQGLQFLFEYFSETQRNKGNFPGRFSGRQFSNSRSEMNVSTLELGDSALYLCASSLERVNSPLHFGNGTRLTVT.

DNA of the CDR3: TGTGCCAGCAGCCGAGGAACAGGGGGGACTTACTTC. This sequence encodes CASSRGTGGTYF. This chain links TRBV3-1 (or the pseudogene TRBV3-2) with TRBJ2-5, with 8 bases lining up with TRBD1. The CDR3 extends over 12 amino acids. Germline lookup yields CDR1 LGHDT and CDR2 YNNKEL (reference sequence). The V and J ends lost 4 bases and 14 bases, in that order; junction bases with no gene match: 9.

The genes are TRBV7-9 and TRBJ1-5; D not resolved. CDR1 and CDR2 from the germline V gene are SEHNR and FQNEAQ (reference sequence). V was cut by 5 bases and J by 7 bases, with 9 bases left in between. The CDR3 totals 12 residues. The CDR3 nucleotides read TGTGCCAGCAGCCAGACGGGGCAGCCCCAGCATTTT. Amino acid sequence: CASSQTGQPQHF.

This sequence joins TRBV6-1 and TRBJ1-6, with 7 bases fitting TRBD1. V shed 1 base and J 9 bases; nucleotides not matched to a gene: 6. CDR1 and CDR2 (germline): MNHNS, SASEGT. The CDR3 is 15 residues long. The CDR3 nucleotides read TGTGCCAGCAGTGAAGAAACGAGGGGGCTTTCACCCCTCCACTTT. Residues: CASSEETRGLSPLHF.

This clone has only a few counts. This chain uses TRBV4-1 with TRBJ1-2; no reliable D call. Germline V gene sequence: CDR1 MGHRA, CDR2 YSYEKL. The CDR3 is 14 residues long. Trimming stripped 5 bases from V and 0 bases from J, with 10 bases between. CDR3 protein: CASSYPGSNYGYTF. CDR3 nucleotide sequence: TGCGCCAGCAGCTATCCGGGATCTAACTATGGCTACACCTTC.

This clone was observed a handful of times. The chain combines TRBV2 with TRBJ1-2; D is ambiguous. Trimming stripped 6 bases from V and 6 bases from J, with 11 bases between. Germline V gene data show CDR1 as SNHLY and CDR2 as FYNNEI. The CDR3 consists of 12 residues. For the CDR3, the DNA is TGTGCCAGCAGCGCACGAGGGAATGGCTACACCTTC. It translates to CASSARGNGYTF.

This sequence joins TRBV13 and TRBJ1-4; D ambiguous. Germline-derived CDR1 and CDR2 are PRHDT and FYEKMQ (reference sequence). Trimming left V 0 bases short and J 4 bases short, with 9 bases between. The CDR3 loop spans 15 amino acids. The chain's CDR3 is CASSLGRAVNEKLFF. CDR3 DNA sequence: TGTGCCAGCAGCTTAGGCCGCGCGGTTAATGAAAAACTGTTTTTT.

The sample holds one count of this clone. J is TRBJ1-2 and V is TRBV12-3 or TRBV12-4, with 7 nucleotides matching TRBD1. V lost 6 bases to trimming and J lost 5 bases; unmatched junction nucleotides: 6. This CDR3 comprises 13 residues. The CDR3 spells CASSGTENYGYTF. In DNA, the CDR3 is TGTGCCAGCAGCGGGACAGAGAATTATGGCTACACCTTC.

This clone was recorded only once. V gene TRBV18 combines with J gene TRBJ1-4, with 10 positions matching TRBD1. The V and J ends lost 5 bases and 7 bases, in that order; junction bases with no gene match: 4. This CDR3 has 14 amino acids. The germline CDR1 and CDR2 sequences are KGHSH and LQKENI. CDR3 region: CASSRDRGSEKLFF. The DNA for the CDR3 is TGTGCCAGCTCAAGGGACAGGGGAAGTGAAAAACTGTTTTTT.

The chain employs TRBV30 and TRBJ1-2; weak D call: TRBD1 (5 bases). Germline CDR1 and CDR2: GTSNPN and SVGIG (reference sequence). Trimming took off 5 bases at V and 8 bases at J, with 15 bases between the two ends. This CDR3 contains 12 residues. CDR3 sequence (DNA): TGTGCCTGGGGTACCCAGGGAGGAGGCTACACCTTC. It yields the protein CAWGTQGGGYTF. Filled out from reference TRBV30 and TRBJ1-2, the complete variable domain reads SQTIHQWPATLVQPVGSPLSLECTVEGTSNPNLYWYRQAAGRGLQLLFYSVGIGQISSEVPQNLSASRPQDRQFILSSKKLLLSDSGFYLCAWGTQGGGYTFGSGTRLTVV.

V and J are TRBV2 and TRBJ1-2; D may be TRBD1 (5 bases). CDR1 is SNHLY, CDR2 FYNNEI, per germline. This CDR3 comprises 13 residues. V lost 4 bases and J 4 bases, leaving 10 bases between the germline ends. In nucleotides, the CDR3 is TGTGCCAGCAGTGCGGGGGAACTCTATGGCTACACCTTC. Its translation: CASSAGELYGYTF.

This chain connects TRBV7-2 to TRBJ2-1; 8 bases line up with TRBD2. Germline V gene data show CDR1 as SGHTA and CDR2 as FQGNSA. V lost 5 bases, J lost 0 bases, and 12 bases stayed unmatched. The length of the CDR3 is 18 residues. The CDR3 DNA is TGTGCCAGCAGCCCCGGAGTAGGCGGGGGGAGCTCCTACAATGAGCAGTTCTTC. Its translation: CASSPGVGGGSSYNEQFF.

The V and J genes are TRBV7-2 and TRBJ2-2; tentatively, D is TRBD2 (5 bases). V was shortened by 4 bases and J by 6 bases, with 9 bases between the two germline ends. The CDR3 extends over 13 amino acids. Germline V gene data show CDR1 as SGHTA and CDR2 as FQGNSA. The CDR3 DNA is TGTGCCAGCAGCTCCCGGGGTGCCGGGGAGCTGTTTTTT. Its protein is CASSSRGAGELFF.

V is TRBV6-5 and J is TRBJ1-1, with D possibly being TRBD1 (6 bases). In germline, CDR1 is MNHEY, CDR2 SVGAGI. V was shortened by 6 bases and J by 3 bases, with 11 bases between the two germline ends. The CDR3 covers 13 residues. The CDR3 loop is CASSPGQHTEAFF. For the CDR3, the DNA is TGTGCCAGCAGCCCCGGACAGCACACTGAAGCTTTCTTT.

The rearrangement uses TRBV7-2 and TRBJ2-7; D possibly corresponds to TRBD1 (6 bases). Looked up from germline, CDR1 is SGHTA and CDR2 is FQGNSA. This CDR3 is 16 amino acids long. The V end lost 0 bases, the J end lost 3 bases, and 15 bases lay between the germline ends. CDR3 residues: CASSLAPTGPGYEQYF. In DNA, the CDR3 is TGTGCCAGCAGCTTAGCCCCCACAGGGCCCGGCTACGAGCAGTACTTC.

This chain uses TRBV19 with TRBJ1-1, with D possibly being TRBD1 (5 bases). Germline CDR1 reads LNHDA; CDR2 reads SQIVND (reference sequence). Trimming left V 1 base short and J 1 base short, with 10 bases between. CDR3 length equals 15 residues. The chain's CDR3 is CASSIGQLKNTEAFF. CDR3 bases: TGTGCCAGTAGTATAGGACAGCTTAAGAACACTGAAGCTTTCTTT.

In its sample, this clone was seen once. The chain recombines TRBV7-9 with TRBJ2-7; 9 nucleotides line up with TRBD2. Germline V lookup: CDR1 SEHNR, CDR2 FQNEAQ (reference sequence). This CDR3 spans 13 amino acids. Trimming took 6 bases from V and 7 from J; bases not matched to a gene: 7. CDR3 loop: CASRELAGEEQYF. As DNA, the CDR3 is TGTGCCAGCAGGGAACTAGCGGGTGAAGAGCAGTACTTC.

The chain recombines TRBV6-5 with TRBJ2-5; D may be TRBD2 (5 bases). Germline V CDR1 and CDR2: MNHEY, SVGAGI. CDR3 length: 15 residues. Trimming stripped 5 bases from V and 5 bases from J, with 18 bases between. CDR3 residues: CASSLRAALWETQYF. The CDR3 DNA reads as TGTGCCAGCAGTCTGCGGGCCGCCTTGTGGGAGACCCAGTACTTC.

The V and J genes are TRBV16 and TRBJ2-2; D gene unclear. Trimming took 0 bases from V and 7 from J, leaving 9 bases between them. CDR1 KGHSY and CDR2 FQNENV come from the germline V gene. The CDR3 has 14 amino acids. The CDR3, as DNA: TGTGCCAGCAGCCAATCGCCCTCCAGCGGGGAGCTGTTTTTT. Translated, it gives CASSQSPSSGELFF.

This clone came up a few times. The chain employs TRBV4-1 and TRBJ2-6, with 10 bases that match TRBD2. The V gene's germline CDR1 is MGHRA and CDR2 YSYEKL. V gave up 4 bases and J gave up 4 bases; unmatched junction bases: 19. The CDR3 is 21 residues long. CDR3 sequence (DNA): TGCGCCAGCAGCCCGACCGGGACTAGCGAGGTAAGCCTTCGGGGGGCCAACGTCCTGACTTTC. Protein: CASSPTGTSEVSLRGANVLTF.

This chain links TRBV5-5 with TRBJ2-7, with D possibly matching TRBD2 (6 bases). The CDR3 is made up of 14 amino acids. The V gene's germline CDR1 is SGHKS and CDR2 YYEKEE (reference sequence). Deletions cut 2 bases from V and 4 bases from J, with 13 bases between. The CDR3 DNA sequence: TGTGCCAGCAGCTTCCCGGGACTTAATTACGAGCAGTACTTC. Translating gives CASSFPGLNYEQYF.

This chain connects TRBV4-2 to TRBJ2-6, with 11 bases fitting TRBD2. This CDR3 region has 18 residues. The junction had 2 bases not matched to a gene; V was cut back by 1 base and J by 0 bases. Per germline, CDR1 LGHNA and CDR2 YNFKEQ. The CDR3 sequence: CASSQVAGGSSGANVLTF. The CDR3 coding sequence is TGTGCCAGCAGCCAAGTAGCGGGGGGGAGCTCTGGGGCCAACGTCCTGACTTTC.

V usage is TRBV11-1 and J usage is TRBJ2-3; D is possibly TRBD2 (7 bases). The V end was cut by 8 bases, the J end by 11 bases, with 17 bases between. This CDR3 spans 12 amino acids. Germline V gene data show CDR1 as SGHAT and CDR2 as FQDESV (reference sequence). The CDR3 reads CASSYGGGRQYF. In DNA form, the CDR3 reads TGTGCCAGCTCCTATGGGGGGGGGCGGCAGTATTTT.

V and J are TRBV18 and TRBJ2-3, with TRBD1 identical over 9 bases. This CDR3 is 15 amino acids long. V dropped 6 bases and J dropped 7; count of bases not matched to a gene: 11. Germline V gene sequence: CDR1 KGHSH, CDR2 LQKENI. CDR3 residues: CASSPTPGQGNTQYF. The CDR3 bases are TGTGCCAGCTCCCCGACTCCGGGACAGGGAAATACGCAGTATTTT.

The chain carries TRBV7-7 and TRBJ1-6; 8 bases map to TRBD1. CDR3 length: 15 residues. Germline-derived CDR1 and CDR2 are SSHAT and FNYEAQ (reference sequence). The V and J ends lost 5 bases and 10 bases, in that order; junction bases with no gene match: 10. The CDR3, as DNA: TGTGCCAGCAGCGCTGGGACAGGCACCGGGTCACCCCTCCACTTT. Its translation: CASSAGTGTGSPLHF.

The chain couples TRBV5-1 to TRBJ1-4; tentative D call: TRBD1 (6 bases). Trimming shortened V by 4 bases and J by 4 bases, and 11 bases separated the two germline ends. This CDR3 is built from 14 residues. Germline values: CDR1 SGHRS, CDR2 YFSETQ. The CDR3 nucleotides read TGCGCCAGCAGCAACGGACAGAGTAATGAAAAACTGTTTTTT. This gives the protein CASSNGQSNEKLFF. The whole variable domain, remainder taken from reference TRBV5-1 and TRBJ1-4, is KAGVTQTPRYLIKTRGQQVTLSCSPISGHRSVSWYQQTPGQGLQFLFEYFSETQRNKGNFPGRFSGRQFSNSRSEMNVSTLELGDSALYLCASSNGQSNEKLFFGSGTQLSVL.

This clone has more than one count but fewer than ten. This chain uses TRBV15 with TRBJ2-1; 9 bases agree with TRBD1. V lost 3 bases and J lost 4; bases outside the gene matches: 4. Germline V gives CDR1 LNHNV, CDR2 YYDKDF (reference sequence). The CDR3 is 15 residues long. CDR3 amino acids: CATSRGGQGYNEQFF. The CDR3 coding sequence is TGTGCCACCAGCAGGGGGGGACAGGGATACAATGAGCAGTTCTTC.